Given below is one T cell receptor beta chain in context. Other DNA sequences in the same sample also yield this CDR3. This record comes from a study of blood T cell repertoires in COVID-19. Study background: Samples taken during acute and convalescent COVID-19 were collected in the United States, Italy and Spain. T cells, B-cell-depleted T cells, or PBMCs provided the cDNA or gDNA that served as material.

Profiling relied on immunoSEQ multiplex PCR, and the TCRdb table lists in-frame clones only, not all of them. The sample lists some 500,000 clones; 85% to 90% were seen once. During active infection, Seattle patients enrolled and were then monitored through disease. This CDR3 contains 15 residues. Germline V gives CDR1 SNHLY, CDR2 FYNNEI. Trimming removed 8 bases from V and 2 bases from J; junction bases left unmatched: 6. The clonotype comes from a woman aged 50 to 60 with COVID-19, enrolled during active disease. This chain connects TRBV2 to TRBJ1-5, with 10 bases aligning to TRBD1. Sequences were obtained from peripheral blood. The CDR3 is CASSSGTGGNQPQHF. DNA of the CDR3: TGTGCCAGCTCTTCCGGGACAGGGGGCAATCAGCCCCAGCATTTT.